The rows below give T cell receptor beta chains drawn from one sample of a study of shared clonotypes between healthy human individuals. The protocol was immunoSEQ multiplex PCR, while the TCRdb copy is restricted to in-frame clones and leaves out a portion. Here the sample spans roughly 2.4 million clones, 90% to 97% being singletons. The specimen was naive CD4+ T cells sorted from blood. These TCRs come from a man between 18 and 35 years old in good health. CDR3s include the opening cysteine and the closing phenylalanine or tryptophan. Fields, in order: D gene, clone size, V gene, J gene, CDR3 protein, CDR3 DNA. D genes are given only for firm matches. Size values are once, few and many counts, or a class for expanded clones, and some rows have none.

d_gene: -
abundance: -
v_gene: TRBV30
j_gene: TRBJ1-1
CDR3aa: CAWSVDWGSEAFF
CDR3nt: TGTGCCTGGAGTGTAGACTGGGGGTCTGAAGCTTTCTTT

d_gene: -
abundance: -
v_gene: TRBV20-1
j_gene: TRBJ2-1
CDR3aa: CSPGREQFF
CDR3nt: TGCAGCCCCGGTCGTGAGCAGTTCTTC

d_gene: TRBD1
abundance: -
v_gene: TRBV2
j_gene: TRBJ2-7
CDR3aa: CASSEGQNEQYF
CDR3nt: TGTGCCAGCAGTGAGGGACAGAACGAGCAGTACTTC

d_gene: TRBD1
abundance: -
v_gene: TRBV29-1
j_gene: TRBJ1-3
CDR3aa: CSVGTGGRNTIYF
CDR3nt: TGCAGCGTGGGGACAGGGGGAAGAAACACCATATATTTT

d_gene: TRBD2
abundance: -
v_gene: TRBV7-6
j_gene: TRBJ2-1
CDR3aa: CASSNRRTSGARNEQFF
CDR3nt: TGTGCCAGCAGCAACCGCCGGACTAGCGGGGCCCGCAATGAGCAGTTCTTC

d_gene: TRBD2
abundance: -
v_gene: TRBV9
j_gene: TRBJ2-5
CDR3aa: CASSRSSGLGETQYF
CDR3nt: TGTGCCAGCAGTCGTTCTAGCGGGCTAGGGGAGACCCAGTACTTC

d_gene: -
abundance: -
v_gene: TRBV9
j_gene: TRBJ2-3
CDR3aa: CASSGQPGLPTDTQYF
CDR3nt: TGTGCCAGCAGCGGACAACCGGGACTCCCCACAGATACGCAGTATTTT

d_gene: TRBD1
abundance: -
v_gene: TRBV6-5
j_gene: TRBJ1-5
CDR3aa: CASSRTGGGQPQHF
CDR3nt: TGTGCCAGCAGTAGGACAGGGGGCGGTCAGCCCCAGCATTTT

d_gene: -
abundance: few
v_gene: TRBV6-1
j_gene: TRBJ1-5
CDR3aa: CASSVEGSNQPQHF
CDR3nt: TGTGCCAGCAGTGTTGAGGGGAGCAATCAGCCCCAGCATTTT

d_gene: -
abundance: -
v_gene: TRBV11-3
j_gene: TRBJ2-2
CDR3aa: CASSLGSFGGMNTGELFF
CDR3nt: TGTGCCAGCAGCTTAGGATCGTTCGGAGGGATGAACACCGGGGAGCTGTTTTTT

d_gene: TRBD1
abundance: -
v_gene: TRBV18
j_gene: TRBJ2-7
CDR3aa: CASSRTGGPYEQYF
CDR3nt: TGTGCCAGCTCACGGACAGGGGGGCCCTACGAGCAGTACTTC

d_gene: -
abundance: -
v_gene: TRBV9
j_gene: TRBJ1-1
CDR3aa: CASTPGGPTEAFF
CDR3nt: TGTGCCAGCACCCCGGGTGGGCCCACTGAAGCTTTCTTT

d_gene: -
abundance: -
v_gene: TRBV25-1
j_gene: TRBJ2-7
CDR3aa: CASSVHYEQYF
CDR3nt: TGTGCCAGCAGTGTCCACTACGAGCAGTACTTC

d_gene: -
abundance: once
v_gene: TRBV29-1
j_gene: TRBJ2-7
CDR3aa: CSVARGYEQYF
CDR3nt: TGCAGCGTTGCCAGGGGCTACGAGCAGTACTTC

d_gene: -
abundance: -
v_gene: TRBV28
j_gene: TRBJ1-6
CDR3aa: CATEGALNSPLHF
CDR3nt: TGTGCCACCGAGGGAGCCCTCAATTCACCCCTCCACTTT

d_gene: TRBD2
abundance: -
v_gene: TRBV7-8
j_gene: TRBJ2-7
CDR3aa: CASSLERTSGRAHEQYF
CDR3nt: TGTGCCAGCAGCTTAGAGCGGACTAGCGGGAGGGCCCACGAGCAGTACTTC

d_gene: TRBD2
abundance: -
v_gene: TRBV18
j_gene: TRBJ2-3
CDR3aa: CASSGPGLAADTQYF
CDR3nt: TGTGCCAGCTCAGGACCGGGACTAGCGGCAGATACGCAGTATTTT

d_gene: -
abundance: -
v_gene: TRBV5-1
j_gene: TRBJ2-3
CDR3aa: CASSLQGTSTDTQYF
CDR3nt: TGCGCCAGCAGCCTCCAGGGCACTAGCACAGATACGCAGTATTTT

d_gene: -
abundance: -
v_gene: TRBV5-6
j_gene: TRBJ1-3
CDR3aa: CASSGWGAQNTIYF
CDR3nt: TGTGCCAGCAGTGGATGGGGAGCCCAGAACACCATATATTTT

d_gene: -
abundance: -
v_gene: TRBV6-1
j_gene: TRBJ2-5
CDR3aa: CASSERVETQYF
CDR3nt: TGTGCCAGCAGTGAACGCGTCGAGACCCAGTACTTC

d_gene: TRBD2
abundance: -
v_gene: TRBV4-2
j_gene: TRBJ2-5
CDR3aa: CASSQAGLAGGPGGQETQYF
CDR3nt: TGTGCCAGCAGCCAAGCCGGTTTGGCGGGGGGGCCCGGCGGCCAAGAGACCCAGTACTTC

d_gene: -
abundance: few
v_gene: TRBV6-1
j_gene: TRBJ2-2
CDR3aa: CASSEGWGSTGELFF
CDR3nt: TGTGCCAGCAGTGAAGGGTGGGGGTCCACCGGGGAGCTGTTTTTT

d_gene: TRBD2
abundance: -
v_gene: TRBV7-2
j_gene: TRBJ2-5
CDR3aa: CASSRGQGLAEETQYF
CDR3nt: TGTGCCAGCAGCCGGGGGCAGGGACTAGCAGAAGAGACCCAGTACTTC

d_gene: -
abundance: -
v_gene: TRBV25-1
j_gene: TRBJ1-4
CDR3aa: CASSEARAGLTKLFF
CDR3nt: TGTGCCAGCAGTGAAGCCAGGGCTGGTTTGACGAAACTGTTTTTT

d_gene: TRBD2
abundance: -
v_gene: TRBV18
j_gene: TRBJ2-1
CDR3aa: CASSPSGRAYNEQFF
CDR3nt: TGTGCCAGCTCACCAAGCGGGAGGGCCTACAATGAGCAGTTCTTC

d_gene: TRBD1
abundance: -
v_gene: TRBV2
j_gene: TRBJ1-6
CDR3aa: CASRGTGERNSPLHF
CDR3nt: TGTGCCAGCAGGGGGACAGGGGAGAGGAATTCACCCCTCCACTTT

d_gene: -
abundance: once
v_gene: TRBV7-3
j_gene: TRBJ1-2
CDR3aa: CASSLTGGPLGFGYTF
CDR3nt: TGTGCCAGCAGCTTAACCGGGGGGCCGTTAGGCTTTGGCTACACCTTC

d_gene: TRBD1
abundance: -
v_gene: TRBV5-1
j_gene: TRBJ1-4
CDR3aa: CASSFTGGGDEKLFF
CDR3nt: TGCGCCAGCAGCTTTACAGGGGGAGGCGATGAAAAACTGTTTTTT

d_gene: TRBD1
abundance: -
v_gene: TRBV5-1
j_gene: TRBJ2-2
CDR3aa: CASSIRGTNTGELFF
CDR3nt: TGCGCCAGCAGCATCAGGGGGACGAACACCGGGGAGCTGTTTTTT

d_gene: TRBD1
abundance: once
v_gene: TRBV30
j_gene: TRBJ1-1
CDR3aa: CASGDSIFARTEAFF
CDR3nt: TGTGCCTCCGGGGACAGTATATTTGCGCGCACTGAAGCTTTCTTT